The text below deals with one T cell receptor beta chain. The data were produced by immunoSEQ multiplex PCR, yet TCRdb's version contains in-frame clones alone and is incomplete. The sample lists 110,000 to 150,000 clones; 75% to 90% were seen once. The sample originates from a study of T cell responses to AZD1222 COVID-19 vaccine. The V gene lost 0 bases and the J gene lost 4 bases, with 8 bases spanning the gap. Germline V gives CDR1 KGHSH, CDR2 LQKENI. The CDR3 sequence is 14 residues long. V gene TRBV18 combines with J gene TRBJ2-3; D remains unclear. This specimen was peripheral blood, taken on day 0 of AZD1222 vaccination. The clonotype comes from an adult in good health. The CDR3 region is CASSPPVLPDTQYF. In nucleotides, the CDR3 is TGTGCCAGCTCACCACCGGTGCTCCCAGATACGCAGTATTTT.